This T cell receptor (beta chain) comes out of a study of OX40 agonist ivuxolimab in advanced cancers. About the study: Patients received intravenous ivuxolimab every 2 weeks at 0.01 to 10 mg/kg. Study-level points and caveats: At 0.1 to 3.0 mg/kg, clonal expansion of CD4+ and CD8+ blood T cells had occurred by week 6. People who partly responded at 0.1-3.0 mg/kg had some of the least clonal expansion seen. Some of the nonresponding patients also showed low levels of normalized T-cell clonal expansion.

This clone appeared once. Its antigen is not identified. Germline V gives CDR1 SGHDT, CDR2 YYEEEE. This CDR3 has 16 residues. V gave up 1 base and J gave up 5 bases; unmatched junction bases: 9. TCRdb keeps only in-frame clones here, not all; method: immunoSEQ multiplex PCR. This sample yields roughly 80,000 clones, of which 90% are seen a single time; 0.55% to 0.8% belongs to the top ten. The material was CD4+ or CD8+ T cells sorted from blood, obtained in a trial of the OX40 agonist ivuxolimab. This chain uses TRBV5-6 with TRBJ2-7, with TRBD2 matching 10 bases. The sequence derives from an adult with an advanced solid tumor such as melanoma, head and neck, liver or kidney cancer. The CDR3 DNA reads TGTGCCAGCAGCTTGAGGGAAAGCGGGAGGGCCAACGAGCAGTACTTC. It codes for CASSLRESGRANEQYF.